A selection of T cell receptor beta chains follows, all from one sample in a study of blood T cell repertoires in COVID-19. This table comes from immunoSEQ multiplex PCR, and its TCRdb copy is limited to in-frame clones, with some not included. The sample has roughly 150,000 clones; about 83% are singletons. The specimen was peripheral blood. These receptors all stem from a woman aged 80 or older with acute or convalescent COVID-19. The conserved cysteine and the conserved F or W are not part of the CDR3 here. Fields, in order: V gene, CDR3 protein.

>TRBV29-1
SVEGPGQGPSDTQY
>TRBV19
ASSISGFRETQY
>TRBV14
ASSQDSYEQY
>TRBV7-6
ASSLAGVAAAGELF
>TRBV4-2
ASSQDQGTAEAF
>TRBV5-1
ASTPFTGTGSNEQF
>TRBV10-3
AISDRQGFSGYT
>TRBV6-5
ATRTANQPQH
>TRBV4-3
ASSQDRASGGAATQY
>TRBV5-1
ASSFAERQETQY
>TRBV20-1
SASTGNYGYT
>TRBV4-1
ASSQGQGYQETQY
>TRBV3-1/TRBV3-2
ASSLRTGHTEAF
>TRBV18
ASSLPGTGFYNEQF
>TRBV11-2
ASSSWGLNNSPLH
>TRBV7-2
ASSLNSGGHNEQF
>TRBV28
ASSLSTGVLETQY
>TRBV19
ASSPRQGSYNEQF
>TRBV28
ASSLPHRGQETQY
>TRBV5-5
ASSLEVSPLH
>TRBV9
ASSDGQGNGGYT
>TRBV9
ASSVNSWNTGELF
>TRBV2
ASKAGGNRYNEQF
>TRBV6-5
ASRQGSWNEQY
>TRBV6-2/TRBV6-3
ASSYNPGQLQETQY
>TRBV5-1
ASSLDGGSFYGYT
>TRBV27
ASSVGTGGNEQF
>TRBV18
ASSPPSGLRETQY
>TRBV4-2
ASSQEWGRVGEKLF